Reported below is one T cell receptor (beta chain). This specimen comes from a study of blood T cell repertoires in COVID-19. Germline V gene data show CDR1 as MNHEY and CDR2 as SMNVEV (reference sequence). This CDR3 spans 14 amino acids. V lost 4 bases and J lost 7; bases outside the gene matches: 4. This table comes from immunoSEQ multiplex PCR, and its TCRdb copy is limited to in-frame clones, with some not included. In the table there are approximately 280,000 clones, around nine tenths of which are singletons. Sequenced input: peripheral blood. The V gene is TRBV27, the J gene TRBJ1-6, with TRBD1 matching 7 bases. The sequence derives from a man aged 40-50 years with acute or convalescent COVID-19. CDR3 nucleotide sequence: TGTGCCAGCAGTTCGAGACAGGGAAATTCACCCCTCCACTTT. As protein: CASSSRQGNSPLHF.